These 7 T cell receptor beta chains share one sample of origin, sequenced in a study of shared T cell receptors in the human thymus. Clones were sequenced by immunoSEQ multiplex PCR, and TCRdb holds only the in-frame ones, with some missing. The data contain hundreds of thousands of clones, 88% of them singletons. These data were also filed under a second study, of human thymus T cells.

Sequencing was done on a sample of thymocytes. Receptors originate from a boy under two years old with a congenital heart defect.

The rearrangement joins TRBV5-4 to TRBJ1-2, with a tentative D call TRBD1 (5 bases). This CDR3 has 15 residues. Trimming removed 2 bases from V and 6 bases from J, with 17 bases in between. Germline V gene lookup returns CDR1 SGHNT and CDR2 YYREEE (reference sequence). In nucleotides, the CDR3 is TGTGCCAGCAGCTTCGGCCCACAGGTTGCAAATGGCTACACCTTC. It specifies CASSFGPQVANGYTF.

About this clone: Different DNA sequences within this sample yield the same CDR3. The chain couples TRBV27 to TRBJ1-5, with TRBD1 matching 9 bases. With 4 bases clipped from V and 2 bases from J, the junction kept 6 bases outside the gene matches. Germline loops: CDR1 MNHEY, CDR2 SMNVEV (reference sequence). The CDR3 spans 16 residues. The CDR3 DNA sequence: TGTGCCAGCAGTTCCTCGACAGGGGGAGGCAATCAGCCCCAGCATTTT. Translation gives CASSSSTGGGNQPQHF.

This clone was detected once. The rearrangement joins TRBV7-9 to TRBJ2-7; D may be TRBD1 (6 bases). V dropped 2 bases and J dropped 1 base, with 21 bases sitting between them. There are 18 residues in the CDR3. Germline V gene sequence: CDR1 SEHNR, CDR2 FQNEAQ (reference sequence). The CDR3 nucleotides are TGTGCCAGCAGCTTATTAGGCCCACAGGACAGAGTTTCCTACGAGCAGTACTTC. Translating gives CASSLLGPQDRVSYEQYF.

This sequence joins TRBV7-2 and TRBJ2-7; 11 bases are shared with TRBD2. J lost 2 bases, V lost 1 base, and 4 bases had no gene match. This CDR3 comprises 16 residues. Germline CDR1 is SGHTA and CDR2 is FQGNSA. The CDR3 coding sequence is TGTGCCAGCAGCTTAGTTCTAGCGGGAGGCCCCTACGAGCAGTACTTC. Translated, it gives CASSLVLAGGPYEQYF. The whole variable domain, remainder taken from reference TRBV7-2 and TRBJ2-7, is GAGVSQSPSNKVTEKGKDVELRCDPISGHTALYWYRQSLGQGLEFLIYFQGNSAPDKSGLPSDRFSAERTGGSVSTLTIQRTQQEDSAVYLCASSLVLAGGPYEQYFGPGTRLTVT.

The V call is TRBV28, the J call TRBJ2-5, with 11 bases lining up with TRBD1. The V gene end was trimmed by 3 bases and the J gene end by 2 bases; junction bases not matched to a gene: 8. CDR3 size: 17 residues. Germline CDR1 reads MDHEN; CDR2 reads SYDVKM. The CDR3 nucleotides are TGTGCCAGCAGTTTTTGGTCCGGGACAGGGGGACAAGAGACCCAGTACTTC. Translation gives CASSFWSGTGGQETQYF.

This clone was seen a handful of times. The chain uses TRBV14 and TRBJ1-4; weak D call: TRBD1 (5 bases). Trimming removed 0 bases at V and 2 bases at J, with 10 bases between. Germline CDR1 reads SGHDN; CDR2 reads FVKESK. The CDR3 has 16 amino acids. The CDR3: CASSQDRGGTNEKLFF. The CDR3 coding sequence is TGTGCCAGCAGCCAAGATCGGGGGGGGACTAATGAAAAACTGTTTTTT.

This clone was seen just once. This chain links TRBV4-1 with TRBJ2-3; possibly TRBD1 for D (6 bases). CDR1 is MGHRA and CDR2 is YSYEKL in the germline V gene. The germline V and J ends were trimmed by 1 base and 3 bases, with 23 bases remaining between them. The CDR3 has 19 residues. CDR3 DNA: TGCGCCAGCAGCCAAGGTCCCCTCTCCGGTGGGGGCGGTACAGATACGCAGTATTTT. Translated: CASSQGPLSGGGGTDTQYF.